This T cell receptor (beta chain) was sequenced for a study of blood T cell repertoires in COVID-19 (dated by TCRdb to 2018 to 2020). A note on the overall study: Samples from collaborators originated in the United States, Italy and Spain and spanned both the acute and convalescent phases of COVID-19. The material from the prospective study consisted of cDNA or gDNA derived from T cells, B-cell-depleted T cells, or PBMCs. Where available, HLA class I and class II types were obtained from metadata supplied by the sample provider rather than from assay-based typing. A freely available public database, intended as a resource for researchers studying the immune response to SARS-CoV-2, is where the repertoires were released. Nearly every sample came with metadata listing a de-identified subject ID, COVID-19 status, age in years and sex. The dataset comprised deeply sampled blood TCRbeta repertoires from subjects exposed to, actively infected with, or recovered from COVID-19. Samples came from the ongoing ImmuneRACE study (first 160 participants) plus 1,254 subjects from 6 global collaborators. General findings and caveats noted by the study authors: The quantity of clinical and demographic metadata differed by source and by participant and was supplied without curation.

The CDR3 runs 13 amino acids, cysteine and phenylalanine included. Left in the record is the CDR3 DNA by itself, 39 bases read in frame from the first base. V trim: 8 bases; J trim: 0 bases; unmatched bases: 5. For CDR1 and CDR2, the germline V gene (reference sequence) lists GTSNPN and SVGIG. Turning to this clone: Its antigen is not yet known. Nothing much larger sits one base from this clone, and base qualities are not available.

One collaborating source in Seattle enrolled patients while the patients were actively infected and followed the patients over time throughout the course of disease. The collaborating institutions used their own protocols to collect whole blood in K2EDTA tubes. For TCRbeta analysis, collaborators shipped samples in one of three forms: frozen whole blood, isolated PBMCs, or DNA extracted from either of those sample types. The immunoSEQ Assay, a bias-controlled multiplex PCR, was used to amplify TCRbeta CDR3 regions from genomic DNA. For the original study's pipeline: The number of nucleated cells in each sample was estimated from the amplification of reference gene primers within the assay. Sequence reads were collapsed and filtered to measure the absolute abundance of every unique TCRbeta CDR3 rearrangement. For each sample, productive Simpson clonality was calculated as the square root of Simpson's diversity index over productive rearrangements. This is the immuneACCESS table as TCRdb keeps it, with only in-frame sequences that have V and J called. A part of the clones is gone; compared with another copy, unresolved V genes explain less than half, and the rest is unexplained. D and trimming were read from the DNA, whereas the V and J calls and clone size are those reported in that table. Across this sample there are 40,000 to 55,000 clones, with over 85% seen only once. In total, the top ten clones hold approximately 0.35% of the sample.

The sequence was collected from a man between 50 and 59 years old with COVID-19, enrolled during active disease. The chain is encoded by TRBV30 joined to TRBJ1-1; 8 bases in the middle match TRBD1. The sequenced sample was peripheral blood. The CDR3 amino acid sequence is: CAGQGIMNTEAFF. In nucleotides, the sequence is TGTGCCGGACAGGGTATTATGAACACTGAAGCTTTCTTT.